The rows below give T cell receptor beta chains drawn from one sample of a study of blood T cell repertoires in COVID-19. Sequencing was performed with immunoSEQ multiplex PCR; in TCRdb, only in-frame clones are kept and a portion is missing. The table includes more than 50,000 clones, 65% to 80% detected once. Sequences were obtained from peripheral blood. These receptors were taken from a man between 65 and 85 years old with active or convalescent COVID-19. The CDR3 runs from the conserved cysteine through the conserved F or W.

v_call: TRBV15; j_call: TRBJ1-5; cdr3_aa: CATRQSNQPQHF
v_call: TRBV7-2; j_call: TRBJ1-1; cdr3_aa: CASSSNRGQDAFF
v_call: TRBV11-2; j_call: TRBJ1-2; cdr3_aa: CASSLGSGGNYGYTF
v_call: TRBV30; j_call: TRBJ1-2; cdr3_aa: CAWSSQGASGYTF
v_call: TRBV7-9; j_call: TRBJ1-2; cdr3_aa: CASSLQGSGYTF
v_call: TRBV7-3; j_call: TRBJ2-3; cdr3_aa: CASSPEVFPTDTQYF
v_call: TRBV11-2; j_call: TRBJ2-3; cdr3_aa: CASSLDPRTGGVADTQYF
v_call: TRBV7-2; j_call: TRBJ1-2; cdr3_aa: CASSLRGQGIYGYTF
v_call: TRBV24-1; j_call: TRBJ1-2; cdr3_aa: CATSDHGQGRANYGYTF
v_call: TRBV21-1; j_call: TRBJ1-1; cdr3_aa: CASSRGEAFF
v_call: TRBV9; j_call: TRBJ1-2; cdr3_aa: CASSFRQGTGGYTF
v_call: TRBV2; j_call: TRBJ1-2; cdr3_aa: CASSEEQGLGYGYTF
v_call: TRBV20-1; j_call: TRBJ1-1; cdr3_aa: CSAYSFTEAFF
v_call: TRBV24-1; j_call: TRBJ1-5; cdr3_aa: CATSDFRSNQPQHF
v_call: TRBV27; j_call: TRBJ2-7; cdr3_aa: CASRRDRGPSEQYF
v_call: TRBV7-9; j_call: TRBJ2-2; cdr3_aa: CASTFSSGGVPGELFF
v_call: TRBV6-5; j_call: TRBJ2-7; cdr3_aa: CASSYSTRTGEQYF
v_call: TRBV5-5; j_call: TRBJ2-2; cdr3_aa: CASSLTGMAGELFF
v_call: TRBV19; j_call: TRBJ2-7; cdr3_aa: CASSTLGRYEQYF
v_call: TRBV15; j_call: TRBJ2-5; cdr3_aa: CATSRGLTGKETQYF
v_call: TRBV6-5; j_call: TRBJ1-1; cdr3_aa: CASSYQKTGFGAFF
v_call: TRBV15; j_call: TRBJ1-1; cdr3_aa: CATKRLNTEAFF
v_call: TRBV30; j_call: TRBJ1-2; cdr3_aa: CAWSNTDRYGYTF
v_call: TRBV4-2; j_call: TRBJ1-2; cdr3_aa: CASSQDLQVDGYTF
v_call: TRBV19; j_call: TRBJ2-7; cdr3_aa: CASALHRTGASEQYF
v_call: TRBV4-3; j_call: TRBJ2-1; cdr3_aa: CASSQGVTSGRPEQFF
v_call: TRBV18; j_call: TRBJ2-3; cdr3_aa: CASSPLTGGAPSTDTQYF
v_call: TRBV3-1/TRBV3-2; j_call: TRBJ1-6; cdr3_aa: CASSPEGGSPLHF
v_call: TRBV19; j_call: TRBJ1-1; cdr3_aa: CASSIDPRARAEAFF
v_call: TRBV5-5; j_call: TRBJ1-6; cdr3_aa: CASSFREGGTGQYNSPLHF
v_call: TRBV12-2; j_call: TRBJ2-7; cdr3_aa: CASLPQGLTPYEQYF
v_call: TRBV27; j_call: TRBJ1-2; cdr3_aa: CASRPHRTRINYGYTF
v_call: TRBV6-6; j_call: TRBJ2-3; cdr3_aa: CASIYGGGGSTDTQYF
v_call: TRBV30; j_call: TRBJ2-3; cdr3_aa: CAWSVLAGGTDTQYF
v_call: TRBV7-6; j_call: TRBJ2-7; cdr3_aa: CASSLEVGREQYF
v_call: TRBV19; j_call: TRBJ1-5; cdr3_aa: CASRGQGRDNQPQHF
v_call: TRBV27; j_call: TRBJ2-7; cdr3_aa: CASSLRQGREQYF
v_call: TRBV11-1; j_call: TRBJ2-7; cdr3_aa: CASSPLQGAREQYF